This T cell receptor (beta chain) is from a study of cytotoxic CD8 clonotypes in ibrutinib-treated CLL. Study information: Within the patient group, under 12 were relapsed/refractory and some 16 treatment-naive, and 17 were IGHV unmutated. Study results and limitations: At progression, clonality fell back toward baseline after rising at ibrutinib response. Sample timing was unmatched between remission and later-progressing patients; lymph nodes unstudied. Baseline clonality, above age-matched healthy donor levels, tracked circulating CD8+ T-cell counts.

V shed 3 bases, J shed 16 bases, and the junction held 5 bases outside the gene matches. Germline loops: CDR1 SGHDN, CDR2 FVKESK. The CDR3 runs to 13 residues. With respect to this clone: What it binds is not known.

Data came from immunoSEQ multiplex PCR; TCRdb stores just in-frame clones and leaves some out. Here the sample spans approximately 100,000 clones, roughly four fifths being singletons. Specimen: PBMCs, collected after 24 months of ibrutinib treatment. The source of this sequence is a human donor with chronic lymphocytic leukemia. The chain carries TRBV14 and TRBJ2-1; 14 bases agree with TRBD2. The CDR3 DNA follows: TGTGCCAGCAGCCAGGGGACTAGCGGGAGTTTATTCTTC. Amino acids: CASSQGTSGSLFF.